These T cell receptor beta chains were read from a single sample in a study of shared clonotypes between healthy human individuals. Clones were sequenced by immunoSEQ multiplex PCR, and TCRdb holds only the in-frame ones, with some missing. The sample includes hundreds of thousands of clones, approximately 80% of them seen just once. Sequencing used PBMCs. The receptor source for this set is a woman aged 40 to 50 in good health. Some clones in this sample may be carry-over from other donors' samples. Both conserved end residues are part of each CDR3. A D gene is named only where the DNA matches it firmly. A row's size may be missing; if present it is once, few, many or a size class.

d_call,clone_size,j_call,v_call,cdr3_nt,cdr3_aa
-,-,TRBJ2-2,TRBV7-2,TGTGCCAGCAGCTGGGCAACCAAGAACACCGGGGAGCTGTTTTTT,CASSWATKNTGELFF
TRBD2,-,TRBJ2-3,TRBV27,TGTGCCAGCAGTGTCGGACTAGCGGGTGTTTCGACGCAGTATTTT,CASSVGLAGVSTQYF
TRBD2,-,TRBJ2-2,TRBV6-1,TGTGCCAGCAGTGCAGCGGGAGGTGCAACCGGGGAGCTGTTTTTT,CASSAAGGATGELFF
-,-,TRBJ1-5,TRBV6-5,TGTGCCAGCAGTTACCGACGGTTGAGCAATCAGCCCCAGCATTTT,CASSYRRLSNQPQHF
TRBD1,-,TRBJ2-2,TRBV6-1,TGTGCCAGCAGACAGGGGTACACCGGGGAGCTGTTTTTT,CASRQGYTGELFF
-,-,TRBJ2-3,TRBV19,TGTGCCACTGAAGGGCCCAGCACAGATACGCAGTATTTT,CATEGPSTDTQYF
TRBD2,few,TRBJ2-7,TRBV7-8,TGTGCCAGCAGCTTACGACTAGCGGTCCCCTACGAGCAGTACTTC,CASSLRLAVPYEQYF
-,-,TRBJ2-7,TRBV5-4,TGTGCCAGCAGCAAAACAGGGACCTATTCCGGCGAGCAGTACTTC,CASSKTGTYSGEQYF
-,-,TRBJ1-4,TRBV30,TGTGCCTGGAACCGTGGGGGGGGTAATGAAAAACTGTTTTTT,CAWNRGGGNEKLFF
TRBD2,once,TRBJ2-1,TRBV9,TGTGCCAGCAGCCCTAAGCGGGAGCAAAGGAATGAGCAGTTCTTC,CASSPKREQRNEQFF
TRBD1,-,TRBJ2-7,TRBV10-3,TGTGCCATCACCACGGACAGGGACACCTACGAGCAGTACTTC,CAITTDRDTYEQYF
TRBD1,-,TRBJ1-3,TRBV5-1,TGCGCCAGCAGCTTGGGGACAGGGGGCAGTTCTGGAAACACCATATATTTT,CASSLGTGGSSGNTIYF
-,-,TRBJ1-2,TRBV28,TGTGCCAGCAGTTTTGTTGGCGCTAACTATGGCTACACCTTC,CASSFVGANYGYTF
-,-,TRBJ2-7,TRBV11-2,TGTGCCAGCAGCTTACTCGGGGTCCCGAGCTACGAGCAGTACTTC,CASSLLGVPSYEQYF
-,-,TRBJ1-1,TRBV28,TGTGCCAGCAGCCCTGGGACTTTCAACACTGAAGCTTTCTTT,CASSPGTFNTEAFF
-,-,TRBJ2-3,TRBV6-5,TGTGCCAGCACCCCAACGGGGATATCCACAGATACGCAGTATTTT,CASTPTGISTDTQYF
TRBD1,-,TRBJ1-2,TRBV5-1,TGCGCCAGCAGTTTGGGGACAGGGACTGGCTACACCTTC,CASSLGTGTGYTF
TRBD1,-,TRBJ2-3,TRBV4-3,TGCGCCAGCAGCCAGCAGGGGGCTGGGGATACGCAGTATTTT,CASSQQGAGDTQYF
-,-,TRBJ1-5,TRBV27,TGTGCCAGCAGGGCCTTTGAGGGGAGGTTGGGACAGCCCCAGCATTTT,CASRAFEGRLGQPQHF
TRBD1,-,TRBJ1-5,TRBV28,TGTGCCAGCACAGGGGGGGGGAGTCAGCCCCAGCATTTT,CASTGGGSQPQHF
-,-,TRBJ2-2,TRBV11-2,TGTGCCAGCAGCCCCCTGGACTGGACCAACACCGGGGAGCTGTTTTTT,CASSPLDWTNTGELFF
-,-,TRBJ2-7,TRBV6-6,TGTGCCAGCAGTCGCAGACCCCTAGGCGAGCAGTACTTC,CASSRRPLGEQYF
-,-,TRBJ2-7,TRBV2,TGTGCCAGCAGTTTGGGCAGGGACTTCTACGAGCAGTACTTC,CASSLGRDFYEQYF
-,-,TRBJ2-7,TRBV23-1,TGCGCCACCAGAGTCGAGAGGGACCTTAGGTCCTACGAGCAGTACTTC,CATRVERDLRSYEQYF
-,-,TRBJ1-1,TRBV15,TGTGCCACCAGCAGAGGGAGGCCTGAAGCTTTCTTT,CATSRGRPEAFF
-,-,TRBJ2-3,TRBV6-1,TGTGCCAGCAGCCAACTAGGACCCACAGATACGCAGTATTTT,CASSQLGPTDTQYF
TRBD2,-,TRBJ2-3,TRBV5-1,TGCGCCAGCAGCTTAGGGACTAGCGGGATTGAAGATACGCAGTATTTT,CASSLGTSGIEDTQYF
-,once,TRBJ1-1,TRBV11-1,TGTGCCAGCAGCTCCTACCCCGCGGGCGCACCTGAAGCTTTCTTT,CASSSYPAGAPEAFF
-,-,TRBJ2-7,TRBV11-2,TGTGCCAGCAGCTACACATCATCGAGCTCCTACGAGCAGTACTTC,CASSYTSSSSYEQYF
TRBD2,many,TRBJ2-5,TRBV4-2,TGTGCCAGCAGCCAAGCGGCTAGCGGGCAAGAGACCCAGTACTTC,CASSQAASGQETQYF
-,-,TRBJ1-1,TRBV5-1,TGCGCCAGCAGCTTGACAGGAGCCCACACGAACACTGAAGCTTTCTTT,CASSLTGAHTNTEAFF
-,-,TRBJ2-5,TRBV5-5,TGTGCCAGCAGCGTCGGGTTGGGCCCGGGGGAGACCCAGTACTTC,CASSVGLGPGETQYF
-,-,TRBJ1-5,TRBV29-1,TGCAGCGTTGAAGAGGGGGAGGCTGCTAGCAATCAGCCCCAGCATTTT,CSVEEGEAASNQPQHF
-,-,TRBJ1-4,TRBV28,TGTGCCAGCAGGACCCCAGGGGTTGAAAAACTGTTTTTT,CASRTPGVEKLFF
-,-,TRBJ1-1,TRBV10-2,TGCGCCAGCCAAAAGGACGCCGGGTACACTGAAGCTTTCTTT,CASQKDAGYTEAFF
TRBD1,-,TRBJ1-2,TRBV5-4,TGTGCCAGCAGCTTAACAGGGGAACGGGGAGACTATGGCTACACCTTC,CASSLTGERGDYGYTF
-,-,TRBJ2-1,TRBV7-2,TGTGCCAGCAGCTCCCAACTAACTATTAGCCATGAGCAGTTCTTC,CASSSQLTISHEQFF
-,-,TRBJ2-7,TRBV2,TGTGCCAGCAGTGCCCGACTTTCCCTATACGAGCAGTACTTC,CASSARLSLYEQYF
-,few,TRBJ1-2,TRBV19,TGTGCCAGTAACGCGTGGGGATACCATGGCTACACCTTC,CASNAWGYHGYTF
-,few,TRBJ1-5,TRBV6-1,TGTGCCAGCAGTGATGACCTGGACAGAGGTGCGCAGCCCCAGCATTTT,CASSDDLDRGAQPQHF
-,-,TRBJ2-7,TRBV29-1,TGCAGCGTTGTGCTAATGAAGTCAGACGAGCAGTACTTC,CSVVLMKSDEQYF
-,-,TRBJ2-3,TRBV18,TGTGCCAGCTCACCATCTAGGGGGGGAGCAGATACGCAGTATTTT,CASSPSRGGADTQYF